This is a list of T cell receptor beta chains from one sample in a study of cytomegalovirus exposure and HLA in healthy donors. Method: immunoSEQ multiplex PCR; TCRdb's copy keeps in-frame clones and lacks some. The sample lists tens of thousands of clones; about nine tenths were seen once. Sequenced material: PBMCs. Receptors were obtained from a woman in her forties in good health and CMV-seropositive. Both conserved end residues are part of each CDR3. The D gene is left open where the match is weak. Clone size, where shown, is once, few, many, or a class for clones that have expanded.

D gene,V gene,J gene,clone size,CDR3 DNA,CDR3 protein
.,TRBV15,TRBJ1-2,few,TGTGCCACCAGCAGAGATCTGGTAGGGGGAACGGGTGGCTACACCTTC,CATSRDLVGGTGGYTF
TRBD1,TRBV5-1,TRBJ2-3,.,TGCGCCAGCCGATTCGGGACAGTGCGAGACTACACGCAGTATTTT,CASRFGTVRDYTQYF
.,TRBV5-1,TRBJ2-1,.,TGCGCCAGCAGCTTGGAATTGCCAGGGCCTAGGGACAATGAGCAGTTCTTC,CASSLELPGPRDNEQFF
.,TRBV5-1,TRBJ2-6,.,TGCGCCAGCAGCGCTGATCCGGTAATCCCTGGGGCCAACGTCCTGACTTTC,CASSADPVIPGANVLTF
TRBD2,TRBV11-3,TRBJ2-1,.,TGTGCCAGCAGCAGCGGGGGGACCCTACATGAGCAGTTCTTC,CASSSGGTLHEQFF
.,TRBV10-3,TRBJ2-1,once,TGTGCCATCAGTGACACGGGAGCAGGGCACAATGAGCAGTTCTTC,CAISDTGAGHNEQFF
.,TRBV7-8,TRBJ1-5,.,TGTGCCAGCAGCTTACTCTCGAGTACAGGTGGAAATTATCAGCCCCAGCATTTT,CASSLLSSTGGNYQPQHF
TRBD2,TRBV4-2,TRBJ2-5,.,TGTGCCAGCAGCCAAGATGGCGGGAGGGCCCTGGAGACCCAGTACTTC,CASSQDGGRALETQYF
.,TRBV14,TRBJ2-7,few,TGTGCCAGCAGCCAAGATATGTTCCGGGGTGAAGCCTACGAGCAGTACTTC,CASSQDMFRGEAYEQYF
.,TRBV5-5,TRBJ2-2,.,TGTGCCAGCAGCTTGGCCGTTAACACCGGGGAGCTGTTTTTT,CASSLAVNTGELFF
.,TRBV5-6,TRBJ2-4,.,TGTGCCAGCAGCTTAGTAGGAGACAGTCGGTTTCAGTACTTC,CASSLVGDSRFQYF
.,TRBV19,TRBJ2-3,.,TGTGCCAGTAGTAAAGGACGGGATAAAAGCACAGATACGCAGTATTTT,CASSKGRDKSTDTQYF
TRBD2,TRBV6-4,TRBJ2-1,.,TGTGCCAGCAGTTATAGCGGGGGGCCCGGCGATGAGCAGTTCTTC,CASSYSGGPGDEQFF
TRBD1,TRBV14,TRBJ1-3,once,TGTGCCAGCAGCCGAACAGGGGTCTCTGGAAACACCATATATTTT,CASSRTGVSGNTIYF
TRBD2,TRBV18,TRBJ2-5,.,TGTGCCAGCTCCACGCGGATACTAGCGGACCAAGAGACCCAGTACTTC,CASSTRILADQETQYF
TRBD1,TRBV7-2,TRBJ2-3,.,TGTGCCAGCAGCTTCGACAGGGGGGCAACAGATACGCAGTATTTT,CASSFDRGATDTQYF
.,TRBV5-6,TRBJ1-1,.,TGTGCCAGCAGCTTGGGAGGGATGAACACTGAAGCTTTCTTT,CASSLGGMNTEAFF
TRBD1,TRBV5-4,TRBJ1-6,once,TGTGCCAGCAGCTTGGTAGGGGGCGGTAATTCACCCCTCCACTTT,CASSLVGGGNSPLHF
.,TRBV7-2,TRBJ1-1,.,TGTGCCAGCAGCTTAGACGGTTTAACTGAAGCTTTCTTT,CASSLDGLTEAFF
.,TRBV25-1,TRBJ1-2,.,TGTGCCAGCAGTGAGATGGGAGGCTGCCGCTACACCTTC,CASSEMGGCRYTF
.,TRBV30,TRBJ1-2,.,TGTGCCTGGGGAGTCAGGGATGGCTACACCTTC,CAWGVRDGYTF
TRBD1,TRBV7-9,TRBJ2-7,.,TGTGCCAGCAGCTCCGGACAGGGGGCACGGGACGAGCAGTACTTC,CASSSGQGARDEQYF
TRBD1,TRBV28,TRBJ2-7,.,TGTGCCAGCAGACAGGGGCGAAACGAGCAGTACTTC,CASRQGRNEQYF
.,TRBV28,TRBJ1-1,.,TGTGCCAGCAGCCGGGGCCAGGGGTCCACTGAAGCTTTCTTT,CASSRGQGSTEAFF
TRBD1,TRBV29-1,TRBJ2-7,.,TGCAGCGTTGCCGGGACAGCCTACGAGCAGTACTTC,CSVAGTAYEQYF
.,TRBV19,TRBJ1-2,.,TGTGCCAGTAGCCAATCGGAGACTTATGGCTACACCTTC,CASSQSETYGYTF
.,TRBV2,TRBJ2-1,.,TGTGCCAGCAGTGAACAGGGGCCGTACAATGAGCAGTTCTTC,CASSEQGPYNEQFF
.,TRBV5-1,TRBJ2-2,.,TGCGCCAGCACCTGGGACACCCCCCCGAACACCGGGGAGCTGTTTTTT,CASTWDTPPNTGELFF
.,TRBV7-3,TRBJ2-1,once,TGTGCCAGCAGCTTGGCAGGGGCGGCCAAAAACAATGAGCAGTTCTTC,CASSLAGAAKNNEQFF
TRBD1,TRBV7-9,TRBJ1-4,.,TGTGCCAGCAGCTTCGCAGGGGGGAATGAAAAACTGTTTTTT,CASSFAGGNEKLFF
TRBD1,TRBV7-2,TRBJ2-5,once,TGTGCCAGCAGCCAACGTCGGGACAGGGGGACCCAGTACTTC,CASSQRRDRGTQYF
.,TRBV2,TRBJ1-5,.,TGTGCCAGCAGTGTACAACAGGGGCCCCAGCATTTT,CASSVQQGPQHF
.,TRBV5-1,TRBJ1-2,.,TGCGCCAGCAGCTTGGGAACAGGGACCTGGAGTGGCTACACCTTC,CASSLGTGTWSGYTF
.,TRBV15,TRBJ1-1,.,TGTGCCACCAGAGGTCCAGGGGCAGCTGAAGCTTTCTTT,CATRGPGAAEAFF
TRBD1,TRBV10-2,TRBJ2-2,.,TGCGCCAGCGCAGGGGGCGCGGGCGGGGAGCTGTTTTTT,CASAGGAGGELFF
TRBD2,TRBV29-1,TRBJ2-7,.,TGCAGCGTTGAGAACCTGGGGACTAGCGGCTACGAGCAGTACTTC,CSVENLGTSGYEQYF
.,TRBV19,TRBJ1-1,.,TGTGCCAGTAGTATGGGCAGGTTAGAAGCTTTCTTT,CASSMGRLEAFF
.,TRBV2,TRBJ2-2,.,TGTGCCAGCACCCAGAACACCGGGGAGCTGTTTTTT,CASTQNTGELFF
TRBD1,TRBV10-3,TRBJ2-7,once,TGTGCCATCAGTGAGAAACAGGGGGCCGAAGCCGAGCAGTACTTC,CAISEKQGAEAEQYF
TRBD1,TRBV7-9,TRBJ2-1,once,TGTGCCAGCAGCTTACGAACAGGGGGCCTCTACAATGAGCAGTTCTTC,CASSLRTGGLYNEQFF
TRBD1,TRBV28,TRBJ1-6,.,TGTGCCAGCAGTTTCCTTCAGGGGGTTCATTCACCCCTCCACTTT,CASSFLQGVHSPLHF
.,TRBV5-5,TRBJ1-3,.,TGTGCCAGCAGCTCACAGGGTACGGCCGATGGAAACACCATATATTTT,CASSSQGTADGNTIYF
.,TRBV30,TRBJ1-2,.,TGTGCCTGGAGTTCAGGGATTTCGAACTATGGCTACACCTTC,CAWSSGISNYGYTF
.,TRBV5-6,TRBJ2-5,once,TGTGCCAGCAGCTTGATGGGGGGAGAGACCCAGTACTTC,CASSLMGGETQYF
.,TRBV5-1,TRBJ2-7,.,TGCGCCAGCAGCTTGCAGATGGGCAGGGCATGGGAGCAGTACTTC,CASSLQMGRAWEQYF
.,TRBV9,TRBJ2-5,.,TGTGCCAGCAGCGTAGCCTGGCAGGCCCTACAAGAGACCCAGTACTTC,CASSVAWQALQETQYF
.,TRBV2,TRBJ2-7,.,TGTGCCAGCAGTGAACAAGAGGTCCGGCAGTACTTC,CASSEQEVRQYF
TRBD1,TRBV7-9,TRBJ2-3,.,TGTGCCAGCAGCTTGACAGGGGGCGCAGATACGCAGTATTTT,CASSLTGGADTQYF
.,TRBV20-1,TRBJ2-7,once,TGCAGTGCTGACAGTATCTACGAGCAGTACTTC,CSADSIYEQYF
.,TRBV11-2,TRBJ2-7,.,TGTGCCAGCAGCTTTCGGGGCGGGGACCACTACGAGCAGTACTTC,CASSFRGGDHYEQYF
TRBD1,TRBV27,TRBJ2-3,.,TGTGCCAGCAGTAGGACAGGGACAGGCCCCACAGATACGCAGTATTTT,CASSRTGTGPTDTQYF
.,TRBV6-6,TRBJ2-7,once,TGTGCCAGCAACCCCGGGTCTACCTACGAGCAGTACTTC,CASNPGSTYEQYF
TRBD2,TRBV18,TRBJ2-1,.,TGTGCCAGCTCACCAACGGGGGGTAGCTCCTACAATGAGCAGTTCTTC,CASSPTGGSSYNEQFF
TRBD1,TRBV5-4,TRBJ1-2,.,TGTGCCAGCAGGCAAACAGGGGGTCGAAATGGCTACACCTTC,CASRQTGGRNGYTF
TRBD1,TRBV6-5,TRBJ1-4,.,TGTGCCAGCAGCCTCGACAGGGCAACTAATGAAAAACTGTTTTTT,CASSLDRATNEKLFF
TRBD1,TRBV5-6,TRBJ2-5,.,TGTGCCAGCTCCCCACTTCCGGGACAGGGTCATAAGACCCAGTACTTC,CASSPLPGQGHKTQYF
.,TRBV12-5,TRBJ1-5,.,TGTGCTAGTGGTCGATCAGGGGCCTCGAGCAATCAGCCCCAGCATTTT,CASGRSGASSNQPQHF